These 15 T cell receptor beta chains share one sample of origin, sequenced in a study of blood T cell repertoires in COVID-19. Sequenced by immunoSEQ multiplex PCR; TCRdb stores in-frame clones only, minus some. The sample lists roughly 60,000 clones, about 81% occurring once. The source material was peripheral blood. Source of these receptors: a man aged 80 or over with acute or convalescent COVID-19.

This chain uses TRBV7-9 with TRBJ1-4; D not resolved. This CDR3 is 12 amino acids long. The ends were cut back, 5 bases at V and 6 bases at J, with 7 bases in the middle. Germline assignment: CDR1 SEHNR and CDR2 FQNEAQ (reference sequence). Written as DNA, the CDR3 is TGTGCCAGCAGCGATGGAGATGAAAAACTGTTTTTT. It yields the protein CASSDGDEKLFF.

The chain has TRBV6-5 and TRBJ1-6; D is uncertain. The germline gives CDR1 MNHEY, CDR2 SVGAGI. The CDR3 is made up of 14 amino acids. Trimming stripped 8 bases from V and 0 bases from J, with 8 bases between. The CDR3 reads CASGGSSYNSPLHF. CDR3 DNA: TGTGCCAGCGGAGGTAGCTCCTATAATTCACCCCTCCACTTT.

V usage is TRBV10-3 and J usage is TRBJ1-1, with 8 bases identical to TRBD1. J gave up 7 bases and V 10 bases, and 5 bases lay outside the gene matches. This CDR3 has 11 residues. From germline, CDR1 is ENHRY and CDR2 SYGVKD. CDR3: CATGQGNEAFF. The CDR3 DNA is TGTGCCACCGGACAGGGTAATGAAGCTTTCTTT.

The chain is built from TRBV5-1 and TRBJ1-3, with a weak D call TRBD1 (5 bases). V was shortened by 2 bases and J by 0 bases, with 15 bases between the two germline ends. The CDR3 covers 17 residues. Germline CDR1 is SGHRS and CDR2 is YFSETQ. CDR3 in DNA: TGCGCCAGCAGCTTTAGTGGGGCAGACTTCTCTGGAAACACCATATATTTT. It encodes CASSFSGADFSGNTIYF.

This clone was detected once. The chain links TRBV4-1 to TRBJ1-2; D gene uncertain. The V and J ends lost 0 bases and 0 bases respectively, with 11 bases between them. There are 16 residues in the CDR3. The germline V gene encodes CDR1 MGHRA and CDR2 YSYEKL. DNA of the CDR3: TGCGCCAGCAGCCAAGAGTGGAGCGGGTCTAACTATGGCTACACCTTC. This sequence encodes CASSQEWSGSNYGYTF.

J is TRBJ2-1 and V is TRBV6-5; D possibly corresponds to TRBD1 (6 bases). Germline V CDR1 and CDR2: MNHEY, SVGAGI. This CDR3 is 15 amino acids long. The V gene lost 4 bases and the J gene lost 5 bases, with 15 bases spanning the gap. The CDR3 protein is CASSSSGAGNNEQFF. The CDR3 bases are TGTGCCAGCAGTTCATCAGGGGCAGGAAACAATGAGCAGTTCTTC.

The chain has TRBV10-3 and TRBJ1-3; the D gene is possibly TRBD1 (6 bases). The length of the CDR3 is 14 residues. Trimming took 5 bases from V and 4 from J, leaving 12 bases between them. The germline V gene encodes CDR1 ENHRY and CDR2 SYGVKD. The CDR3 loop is CAISMGAQGNTIYF. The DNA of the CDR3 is TGTGCCATCAGTATGGGGGCACAAGGAAACACCATATATTTT.

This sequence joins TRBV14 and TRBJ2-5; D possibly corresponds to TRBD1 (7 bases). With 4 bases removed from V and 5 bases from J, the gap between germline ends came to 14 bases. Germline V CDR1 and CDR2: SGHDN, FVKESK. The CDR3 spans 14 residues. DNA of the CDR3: TGTGCCAGCAGCCCCCACAGGGGAGGTGAGACCCAGTACTTC. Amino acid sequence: CASSPHRGGETQYF.

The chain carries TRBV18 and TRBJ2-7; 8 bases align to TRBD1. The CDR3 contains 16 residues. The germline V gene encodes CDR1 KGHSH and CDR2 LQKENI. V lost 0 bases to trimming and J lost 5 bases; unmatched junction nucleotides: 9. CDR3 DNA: TGTGCCAGCTCACCACCGGCAGGGGGCGTCCGAAACGAGCAGTACTTC. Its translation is CASSPPAGGVRNEQYF.

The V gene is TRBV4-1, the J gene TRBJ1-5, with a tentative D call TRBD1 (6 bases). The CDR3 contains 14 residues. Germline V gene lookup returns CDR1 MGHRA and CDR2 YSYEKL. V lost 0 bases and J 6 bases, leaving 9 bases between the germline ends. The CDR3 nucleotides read TGCGCCAGCAGCCAAGATCCAGGGGTTCAGCCCCAGCATTTT. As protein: CASSQDPGVQPQHF.

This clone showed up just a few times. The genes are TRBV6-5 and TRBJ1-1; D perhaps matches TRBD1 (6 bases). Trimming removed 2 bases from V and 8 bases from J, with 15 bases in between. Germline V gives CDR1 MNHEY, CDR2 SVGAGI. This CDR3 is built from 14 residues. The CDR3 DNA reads TGTGCCAGCAGTTACCGCAGGGGCTCCAGAGAAGCTTTCTTT. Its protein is CASSYRRGSREAFF.

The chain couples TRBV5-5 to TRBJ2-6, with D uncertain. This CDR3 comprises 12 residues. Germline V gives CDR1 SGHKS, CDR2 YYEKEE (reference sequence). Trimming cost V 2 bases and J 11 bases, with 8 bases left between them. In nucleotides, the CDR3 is TGTGCCAGCAGCTTCGACTCCTACGTCCTGACTTTC. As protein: CASSFDSYVLTF.

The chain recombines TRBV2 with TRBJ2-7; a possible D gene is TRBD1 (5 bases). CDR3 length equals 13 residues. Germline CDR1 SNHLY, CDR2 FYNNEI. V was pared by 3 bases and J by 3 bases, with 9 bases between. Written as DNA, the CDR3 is TGTGCCAGCAGTGATGGGGCGAACTACGAGCAGTACTTC. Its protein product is CASSDGANYEQYF.

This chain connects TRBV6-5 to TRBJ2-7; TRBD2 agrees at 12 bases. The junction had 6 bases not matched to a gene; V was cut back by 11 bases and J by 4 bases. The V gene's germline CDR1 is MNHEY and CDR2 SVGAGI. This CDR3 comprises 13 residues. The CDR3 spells CAVRLAGAYEQYF. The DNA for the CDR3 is TGTGCCGTGAGACTAGCGGGGGCTTACGAGCAGTACTTC.

CDR3 nucleotides: TGCGCCAGCAGCTTCGAAGAGACCCAGTACTTC. Its translation: CASSFEETQYF. V usage is TRBV5-1 and J usage is TRBJ2-5; D ambiguous. The V end was cut by 2 bases, the J end by 3 bases, with 2 bases between. The CDR3 contains 11 residues. Germline V gene sequence: CDR1 SGHRS, CDR2 YFSETQ.